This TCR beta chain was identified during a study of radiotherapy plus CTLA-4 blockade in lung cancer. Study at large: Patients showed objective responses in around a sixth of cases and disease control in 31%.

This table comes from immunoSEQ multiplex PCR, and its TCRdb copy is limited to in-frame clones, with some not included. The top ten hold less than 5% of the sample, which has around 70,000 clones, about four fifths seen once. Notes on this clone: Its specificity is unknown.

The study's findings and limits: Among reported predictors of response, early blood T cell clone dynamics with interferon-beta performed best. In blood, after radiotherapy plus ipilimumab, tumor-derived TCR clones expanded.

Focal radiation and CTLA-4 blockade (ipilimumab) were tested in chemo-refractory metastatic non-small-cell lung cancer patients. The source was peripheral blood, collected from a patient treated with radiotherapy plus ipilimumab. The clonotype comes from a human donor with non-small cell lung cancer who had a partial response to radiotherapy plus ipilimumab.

In DNA, the CDR3 is TGTGCCAGCTCACTAAGGACAGGCTACACTGAAGCTTTCTTT. It translates to CASSLRTGYTEAFF. The gene calls are TRBV18 and TRBJ1-1, with TRBD1 matching over 7 bases. The CDR3 sequence is 14 residues long. Germline CDR1 reads KGHSH; CDR2 reads LQKENI. J gave up 3 bases and V 4 bases, and 5 bases lay outside the gene matches. The full variable domain, in which reference TRBV18 and TRBJ1-1 provide the parts outside the CDR3, is NAGVMQNPRHLVRRRGQEARLRCSPMKGHSHVYWYRQLPEEGLKFMVYLQKENIIDESGMPKERFSAEFPKEGPSILRIQQVVRGDSAAYFCASSLRTGYTEAFFGQGTRLTVV.